A single sample is the source of the 10 T cell receptor beta chains below, sequenced in a study of blood T cell repertoires in COVID-19 (dated by TCRdb to the early 2020s). Libraries were made using the immunoSEQ multiplex PCR assay. The source is immuneACCESS, and TCRdb retained only in-frame sequences with V and J called. Part of the clones is not carried over; for the studies checked, unresolved V genes explain less than half of this, and the remainder is unexplained. The sample table shows a few hundred thousand clones, and approximately 88% are seen once. The ten largest clones add up to about 4.7% of the sample. The sequencing sample was made of PBMCs or T cells enriched from blood (not recorded which). All receptors derive from a man under 40 who had recovered from COVID-19.

This sequence joins TRBV13 and TRBJ2-7, with D possibly being TRBD1 (5 bases). This CDR3 contains 14 residues. The germline V and J ends were trimmed by 0 bases and 3 bases, with 9 bases remaining between them. Germline V gene sequence: CDR1 PRHDT, CDR2 FYEKMQ (reference sequence). The CDR3 DNA reads as TGTGCCAGCAGCTTAGGGCAGGGCCACTACGAGCAGTACTTC. Encoded protein: CASSLGQGHYEQYF. Together with reference TRBV13 and TRBJ2-7, the CDR3 gives the full variable domain: AAGVIQSPRHLIKEKRETATLKCYPIPRHDTVYWYQQGPGQDPQFLISFYEKMQSDKGSIPDRFSAQQFSDYHSELNMSSLELGDSALYFCASSLGQGHYEQYFGPGTRLTVT.

This chain uses TRBV28 with TRBJ1-1, with a possible D match to TRBD1 (5 bases). The V end was cut by 5 bases, the J end by 1 base, with 14 bases between. The CDR3 is 15 residues long. Germline V gives CDR1 MDHEN, CDR2 SYDVKM. The CDR3 loop reads CASSPPGHKNTEAFF. The CDR3, as DNA: TGTGCCAGCAGTCCGCCCGGACACAAGAACACTGAAGCTTTCTTT.

This chain connects TRBV9 to TRBJ1-1, with a possible D match to TRBD1 (5 bases). Per germline, CDR1 SGDLS and CDR2 YYNGEE. The CDR3 totals 15 residues. The V gene lost 0 bases and the J gene lost 6 bases, with 15 bases spanning the gap. This CDR3 reads CASSVDGGFWAEAFF. The CDR3 DNA reads as TGTGCCAGCAGCGTAGATGGGGGGTTCTGGGCTGAAGCTTTCTTT.

The V call is TRBV10-1, the J call TRBJ2-5; 8 bases agree with TRBD1. This CDR3 has 15 amino acids. With V trimmed by 3 bases and J by 5 bases, 8 bases remained unmatched. The germline V gene encodes CDR1 WNHNN and CDR2 SYGVQD (reference sequence). The CDR3 reads CASSDDRGSWETQYF. The CDR3 nucleotides are TGCGCCAGCAGTGACGACAGGGGTTCTTGGGAGACCCAGTACTTC.

This chain connects TRBV19 to TRBJ2-5; D may be TRBD1 (6 bases). V shed 6 bases and J shed 12 bases, with 14 bases lying between them. CDR1 and CDR2 (germline): LNHDA, SQIVND (reference sequence). This CDR3 contains 11 residues. DNA for the CDR3: TGTGCCAGTAGCATGGGACATTACAAGTACTTC. It specifies CASSMGHYKYF. The entire variable domain, with the rest obtained from reference TRBV19 and TRBJ2-5, is as follows: DGGITQSPKYLFRKEGQNVTLSCEQNLNHDAMYWYRQDPGQGLRLIYYSQIVNDFQKGDIAEGYSVSREKKESFPLTVTSAQKNPTAFYLCASSMGHYKYFGPGTRLLVL.

This rearrangement joins TRBV18 to TRBJ1-5; no reliable D call. The CDR3 extends over 15 amino acids. Germline V gene data show CDR1 as KGHSH and CDR2 as LQKENI. Trimming removed 2 bases at V and 1 base at J, with 9 bases between. CDR3: CASSPTAISNQPQHF. In nucleotides, the CDR3 is TGTGCCAGCTCACCAACCGCTATCAGCAATCAGCCCCAGCATTTT.

The chain carries TRBV28 and TRBJ1-2; D gene unclear. V lost 8 bases to trimming and J lost 3 bases, with 19 bases between them. The CDR3 extends over 15 amino acids. Per germline, CDR1 MDHEN and CDR2 SYDVKM. CDR3 loop: CASLVGGPPYYGYTF. The CDR3 coding sequence is TGTGCCAGCCTGGTCGGCGGTCCCCCTTACTATGGCTACACCTTC.

Worth noting for this clone: Different DNA sequences within this sample yield the same CDR3. This chain uses TRBV18 with TRBJ1-3; 7 bases are shared with TRBD1. Germline V gene lookup returns CDR1 KGHSH and CDR2 LQKENI. The V and J ends lost 2 bases and 1 base, in that order; junction bases with no gene match: 2. There are 15 residues in the CDR3. CDR3 amino acids: CASSPSGGSGNTIYF. The CDR3 DNA follows: TGTGCCAGCTCACCATCAGGGGGTTCTGGAAACACCATATATTTT.

This clone was seen more than once but under ten times. This chain connects TRBV27 to TRBJ1-6, with a weak D call TRBD1 (5 bases). Trimming left V 6 bases short and J 8 bases short, with 17 bases between. The CDR3 spans 15 residues. Germline CDR1 reads MNHEY; CDR2 reads SMNVEV (reference sequence). The chain's CDR3 is CASSGVGGSYSPLHF. The CDR3 nucleotides read TGTGCCAGCAGCGGGGTGGGGGGGTCCTATTCACCCCTCCACTTT.

This clone was counted once. The rearrangement joins TRBV19 to TRBJ1-6; tentative D call: TRBD1 (6 bases). The germline CDR1 and CDR2 sequences are LNHDA and SQIVND (reference sequence). Trimming removed 8 bases at V and 9 bases at J, with 14 bases between. CDR3 length equals 13 residues. The CDR3 loop is CASGAGDGSPLHF. DNA of the CDR3: TGTGCCAGTGGGGCAGGGGATGGTTCACCCCTCCACTTT.